This T cell receptor (beta chain) was found in a study of blood T cell repertoires in COVID-19. Across the whole study: PBMCs, B-cell-depleted T cells, or T cells were the source of the cDNA or gDNA that made up the material.

TCRdb's table, derived via immunoSEQ multiplex PCR, lists solely in-frame clones and lacks some. The table records roughly 220,000 clones, roughly 80% of them present only once. Germline V gene sequence: CDR1 SGHTA, CDR2 FQGTGA. Losses at the gene ends were 5 bases for V and 6 bases for J; bases not matched to a gene: 13. CDR3 length: 19 residues. This sequence originates from a woman aged 60 to 75 with acute or convalescent COVID-19. The sample was peripheral blood. The V and J genes are TRBV7-3 and TRBJ2-2, with 15 bases lining up with TRBD2. The CDR3 sequence: CASSPYTRTSGGAAGELFF. The CDR3 DNA reads as TGTGCCAGCAGCCCCTATACTCGGACTAGCGGGGGGGCCGCCGGGGAGCTGTTTTTT.